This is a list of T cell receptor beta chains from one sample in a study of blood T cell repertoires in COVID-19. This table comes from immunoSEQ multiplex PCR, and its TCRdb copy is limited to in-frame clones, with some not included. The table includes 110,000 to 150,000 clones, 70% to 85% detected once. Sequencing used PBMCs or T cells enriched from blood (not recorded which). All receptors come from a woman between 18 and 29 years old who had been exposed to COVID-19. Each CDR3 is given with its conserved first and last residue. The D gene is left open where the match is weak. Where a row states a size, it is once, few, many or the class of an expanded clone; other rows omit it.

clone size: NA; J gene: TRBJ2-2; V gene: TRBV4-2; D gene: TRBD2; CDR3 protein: CASSSRLAGGAGELFF; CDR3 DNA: TGTGCCAGCAGCAGTCGACTAGCGGGAGGGGCCGGGGAGCTGTTTTTT
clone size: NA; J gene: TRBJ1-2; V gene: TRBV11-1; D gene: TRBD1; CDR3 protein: CASSPGQGGYTF; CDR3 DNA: TGTGCCAGCAGCCCAGGACAGGGAGGCTACACCTTC
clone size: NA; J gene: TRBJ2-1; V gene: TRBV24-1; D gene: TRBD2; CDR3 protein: CATRWLAGPYNEQFF; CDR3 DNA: TGTGCCACCAGGTGGCTAGCGGGCCCCTACAATGAGCAGTTCTTC
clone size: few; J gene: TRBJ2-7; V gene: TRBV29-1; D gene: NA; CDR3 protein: CSVEGADEQYF; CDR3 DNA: TGCAGCGTTGAAGGGGCAGACGAGCAGTACTTC
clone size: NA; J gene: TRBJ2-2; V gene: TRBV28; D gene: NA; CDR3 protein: CASSLLSGVTNTGELFF; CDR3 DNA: TGTGCCAGCAGTTTATTAAGTGGAGTTACGAACACCGGGGAGCTGTTTTTT
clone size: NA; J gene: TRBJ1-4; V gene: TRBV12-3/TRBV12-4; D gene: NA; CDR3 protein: CASSYRGNEKLFF; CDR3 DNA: TGTGCCAGCAGTTATAGGGGTAATGAAAAACTGTTTTTT
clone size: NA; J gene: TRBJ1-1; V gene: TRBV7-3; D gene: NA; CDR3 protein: CASSLPTVNTEAFF; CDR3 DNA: TGTGCCAGCAGCTTACCGACAGTGAACACTGAAGCTTTCTTT
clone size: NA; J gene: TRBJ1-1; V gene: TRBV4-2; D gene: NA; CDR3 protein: CASSVLKGDVEAFF; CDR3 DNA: TGTGCCAGCAGCGTCCTAAAGGGGGACGTGGAAGCTTTCTTT
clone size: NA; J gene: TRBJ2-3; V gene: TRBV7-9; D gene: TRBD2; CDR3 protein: CASFLAGAGTDTQYF; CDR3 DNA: TGTGCCAGCTTTTTAGCGGGAGCCGGCACAGATACGCAGTATTTT
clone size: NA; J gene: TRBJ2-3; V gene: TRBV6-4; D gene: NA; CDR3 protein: CASSDNQGSDTQYF; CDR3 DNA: TGTGCCAGCAGTGACAATCAGGGCTCAGATACGCAGTATTTT
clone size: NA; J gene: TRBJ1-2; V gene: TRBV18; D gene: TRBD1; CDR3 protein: CASSPRDRGDGYTF; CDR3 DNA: TGTGCCAGCTCACCGCGGGACAGGGGAGATGGCTACACCTTC
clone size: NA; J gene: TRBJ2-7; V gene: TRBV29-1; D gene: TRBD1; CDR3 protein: CSGRTGTYEQYF; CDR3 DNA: TGCAGCGGAAGGACAGGCACCTACGAGCAGTACTTC
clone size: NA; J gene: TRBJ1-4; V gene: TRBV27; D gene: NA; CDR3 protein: CASSPQTTNEKLFF; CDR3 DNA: TGTGCCAGCAGCCCACAGACAACTAATGAAAAACTGTTTTTT
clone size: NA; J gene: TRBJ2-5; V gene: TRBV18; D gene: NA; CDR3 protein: CASSPRQGYLKETQYF; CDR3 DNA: TGTGCCAGCTCACCAAGGCAGGGTTATCTTAAAGAGACCCAGTACTTC
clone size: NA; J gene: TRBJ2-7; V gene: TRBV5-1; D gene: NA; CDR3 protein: CASRRAGNYEQYF; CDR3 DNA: TGCGCCAGCCGAAGGGCAGGGAACTACGAGCAGTACTTC
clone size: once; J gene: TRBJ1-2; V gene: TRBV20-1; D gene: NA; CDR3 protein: CSARSYYGYTF; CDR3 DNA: TGCAGTGCTAGATCATACTATGGCTACACCTTC
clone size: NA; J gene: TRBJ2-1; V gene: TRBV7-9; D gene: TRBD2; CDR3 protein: CASSLLAGAYNEQFF; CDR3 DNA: TGTGCCAGCAGCTTGTTAGCGGGGGCTTACAATGAGCAGTTCTTC
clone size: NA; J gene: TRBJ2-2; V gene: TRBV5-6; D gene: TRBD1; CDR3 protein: CASSRLAGGNTGELFF; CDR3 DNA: TGTGCCAGCAGTCGGTTAGCAGGGGGGAACACCGGGGAGCTGTTTTTT
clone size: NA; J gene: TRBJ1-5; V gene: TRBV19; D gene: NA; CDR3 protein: CASSKRGTNQPQHF; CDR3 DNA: TGTGCCAGTAGTAAAAGGGGAACAAATCAGCCCCAGCATTTT
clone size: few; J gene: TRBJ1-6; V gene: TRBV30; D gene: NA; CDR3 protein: CAWKPRGSYNSPLHF; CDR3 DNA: TGTGCCTGGAAACCCAGGGGCTCCTATAATTCACCCCTCCACTTT
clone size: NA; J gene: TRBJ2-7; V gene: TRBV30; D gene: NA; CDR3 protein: CAWNRQPYEQYF; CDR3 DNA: TGTGCCTGGAACCGACAGCCCTACGAGCAGTACTTC
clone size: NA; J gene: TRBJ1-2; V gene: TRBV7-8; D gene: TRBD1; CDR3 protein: CASNPGQGGDYGYTF; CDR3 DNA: TGTGCCAGCAACCCGGGACAGGGAGGGGACTATGGCTACACCTTC
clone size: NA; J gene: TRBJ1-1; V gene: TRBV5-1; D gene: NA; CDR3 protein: CASSTGQNTEAFF; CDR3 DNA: TGCGCCAGCAGCACGGGACAGAACACTGAAGCTTTCTTT
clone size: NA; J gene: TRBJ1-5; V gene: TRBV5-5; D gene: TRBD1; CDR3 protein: CASSRTGNQPQHF; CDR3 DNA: TGTGCCAGCAGCCGGACAGGGAATCAGCCCCAGCATTTT
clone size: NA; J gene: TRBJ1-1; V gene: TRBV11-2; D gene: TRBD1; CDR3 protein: CASSFAGGPNTEAFF; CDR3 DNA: TGTGCCAGCAGCTTCGCAGGGGGACCGAACACTGAAGCTTTCTTT
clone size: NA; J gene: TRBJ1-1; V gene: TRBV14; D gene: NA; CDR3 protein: CASSQDRGTEAFF; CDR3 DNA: TGTGCCAGCAGCCAAGACAGGGGTACTGAAGCTTTCTTT
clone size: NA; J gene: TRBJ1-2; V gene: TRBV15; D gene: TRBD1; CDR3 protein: CATSRQGAGYGYTF; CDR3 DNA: TGTGCCACCAGCAGACAGGGGGCGGGCTATGGCTACACCTTC
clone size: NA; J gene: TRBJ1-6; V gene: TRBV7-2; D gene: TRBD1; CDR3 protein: CASSRQGGNSPLHF; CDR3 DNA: TGTGCCAGCAGCAGACAGGGTGGAAATTCACCCCTCCACTTT
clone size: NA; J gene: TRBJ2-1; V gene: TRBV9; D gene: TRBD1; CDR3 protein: CASSTRTGGYNEQFF; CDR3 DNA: TGTGCCAGCAGCACGCGGACAGGGGGCTACAATGAGCAGTTCTTC
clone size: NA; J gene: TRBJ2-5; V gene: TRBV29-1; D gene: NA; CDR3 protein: CSVWQNPQETQYF; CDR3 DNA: TGCAGCGTGTGGCAGAACCCCCAAGAGACCCAGTACTTC
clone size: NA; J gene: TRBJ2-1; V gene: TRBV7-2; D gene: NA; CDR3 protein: CASSPGQGPYNEQFF; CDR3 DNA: TGTGCCAGCAGCCCAGGACAAGGCCCCTACAATGAGCAGTTCTTC
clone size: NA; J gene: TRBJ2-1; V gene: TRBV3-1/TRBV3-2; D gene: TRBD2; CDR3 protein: CASSQDFGTSGRSYNEQFF; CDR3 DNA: TGTGCCAGCAGCCAAGACTTTGGGACTAGCGGGCGTTCCTACAATGAGCAGTTCTTC
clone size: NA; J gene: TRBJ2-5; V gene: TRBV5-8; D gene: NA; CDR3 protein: CASSLPRRTVYQETQYF; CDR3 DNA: TGTGCCAGCAGCTTGCCCAGACGGACAGTGTACCAAGAGACCCAGTACTTC
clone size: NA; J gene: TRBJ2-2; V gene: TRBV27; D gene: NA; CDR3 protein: CASSLLAALTGELFF; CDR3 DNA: TGTGCCAGCAGTTTATTAGCGGCTCTCACCGGGGAGCTGTTTTTT
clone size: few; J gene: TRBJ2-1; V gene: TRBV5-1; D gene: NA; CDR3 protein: CASSLGAASYNEQFF; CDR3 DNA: TGCGCCAGCAGCTTGGGAGCGGCATCCTACAATGAGCAGTTCTTC
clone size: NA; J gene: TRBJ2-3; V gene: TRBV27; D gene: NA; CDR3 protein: CASSLVSLDTQYF; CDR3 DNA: TGTGCCAGCAGTTTAGTTTCCCTGGATACGCAGTATTTT
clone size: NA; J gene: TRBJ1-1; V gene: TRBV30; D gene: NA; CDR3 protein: CAWSVRTGSTEAFF; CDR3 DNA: TGTGCCTGGAGTGTACGAACAGGGAGCACTGAAGCTTTCTTT
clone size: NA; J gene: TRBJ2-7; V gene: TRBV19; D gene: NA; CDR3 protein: CASSPFRGATYEQYF; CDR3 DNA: TGTGCCAGTAGTCCATTTCGGGGGGCCACCTACGAGCAGTACTTC
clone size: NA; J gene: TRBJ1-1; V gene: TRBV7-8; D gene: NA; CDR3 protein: CASSLSGAMNTEAFF; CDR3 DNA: TGTGCCAGCAGCTTATCTGGGGCCATGAACACTGAAGCTTTCTTT
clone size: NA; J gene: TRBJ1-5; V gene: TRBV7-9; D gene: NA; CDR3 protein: CASSLESNQPQHF; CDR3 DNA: TGTGCCAGCAGCTTAGAATCGAATCAGCCCCAGCATTTT
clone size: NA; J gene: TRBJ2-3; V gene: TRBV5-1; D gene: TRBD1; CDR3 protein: CASSLEGQGADTQYF; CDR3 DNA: TGCGCCAGCAGCTTGGAGGGACAGGGGGCGGATACGCAGTATTTT
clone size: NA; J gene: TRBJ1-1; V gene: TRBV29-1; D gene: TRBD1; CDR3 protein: CSVHRGTSEAFF; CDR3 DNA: TGCAGCGTTCACAGGGGAACCTCTGAAGCTTTCTTT
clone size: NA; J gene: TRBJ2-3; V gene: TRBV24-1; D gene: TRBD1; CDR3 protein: CATSASIGTGAGTDTQYF; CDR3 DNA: TGTGCCACCAGTGCTTCAATCGGAACAGGGGCGGGCACAGATACGCAGTATTTT
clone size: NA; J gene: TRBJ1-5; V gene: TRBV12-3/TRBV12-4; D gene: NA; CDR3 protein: CASSRGWDQPQHF; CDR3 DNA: TGTGCCAGCAGTAGGGGTTGGGATCAGCCCCAGCATTTT
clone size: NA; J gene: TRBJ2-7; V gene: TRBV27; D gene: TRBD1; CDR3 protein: CASSSGQVAYEQYF; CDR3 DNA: TGTGCCAGCAGTTCGGGACAGGTGGCCTACGAGCAGTACTTC
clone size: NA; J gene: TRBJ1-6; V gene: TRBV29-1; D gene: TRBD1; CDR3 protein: CSVTQGAGGSPLHF; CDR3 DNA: TGCAGCGTGACACAGGGGGCAGGGGGTTCACCCCTCCACTTT
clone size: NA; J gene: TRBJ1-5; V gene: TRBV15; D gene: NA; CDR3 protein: CATSPTDSNQPQHF; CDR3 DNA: TGTGCCACCAGCCCGACAGATAGCAATCAGCCCCAGCATTTT
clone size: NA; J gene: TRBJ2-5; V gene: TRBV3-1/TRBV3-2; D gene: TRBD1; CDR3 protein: CASSPGTGGQETQYF; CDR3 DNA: TGTGCCAGCAGCCCCGGGACAGGGGGCCAAGAGACCCAGTACTTC